These 23 T cell receptor beta chains came from one sample sequenced in a study of read filtering for tumor transcriptome and immune sequencing. The library was built from around 0.4 ug RNA with molecular barcoded adaptors for alpha/delta and beta/gamma chains. Using its own MiXCR run on the reads, TCRdb lists one record per CDR3 protein. The sample gives roughly 59,000 distinct CDR3 sequences, roughly 19% of which show up once; approximately 11% is in the top ten. The sequenced sample was a population of CD138-negative cells sorted from bone marrow. These TCRs come from a donor aged 40 or older with multiple myeloma.

Remarks on this clonotype: This may stem from a read error, because a much larger clone lies one nucleotide away. J is TRBJ2-7 and V is TRBV20-1; TRBD1 agrees at 11 bases. Germline lookup yields CDR1 DFQATT and CDR2 SNEGSKA (reference sequence). Losses at the gene ends were 5 bases for V and 6 bases for J; bases not matched to a gene: 12. The CDR3 spans 15 residues. CDR3 in amino acids: CSAGAPGQGDSEQYF. In DNA, the CDR3 is TGCAGTGCTGGGGCTCCGGGACAGGGGGACTCCGAGCAGTACTTC.

This clonotype occurred many times. The rearrangement joins TRBV5-1 to TRBJ1-2; TRBD1 aligns across 9 bases. Germline assignment: CDR1 SGHRS and CDR2 YFSETQ. The CDR3 consists of 14 residues. The ends lost 3 bases at V and 6 bases at J; junction bases unmatched: 6. In nucleotides, the CDR3 is TGCGCCAGCAGCTGGGACAGGGACGCCCATGGCTACACCTTC. Residues: CASSWDRDAHGYTF.

On this clonotype: A clone one base away is much larger, so this may be a read error. The chain combines TRBV5-1 with TRBJ2-7, with D tentatively TRBD2 (6 bases). The germline V gene encodes CDR1 SGHRS and CDR2 YFSETQ. This CDR3 region has 14 residues. V was pared by 4 bases and J by 2 bases, with 13 bases between. The CDR3 DNA is TGCGCCAGCAGCGGGGGGACGCACGCCTACGAGCAGTACTTC. This translates into CASSGGTHAYEQYF.

The genes are TRBV5-4 and TRBJ2-3; 8 positions match TRBD2. The CDR3 is 16 amino acids. V lost 2 bases, J lost 0 bases, and 5 bases stayed unmatched. CDR1 and CDR2 (germline): SGHNT, YYREEE (reference sequence). CDR3 sequence reads: CASSLAGVTSTDTQYF. The CDR3 DNA follows: TGTGCCAGCAGCTTAGCGGGAGTCACTAGCACAGATACGCAGTATTTT. Supplemented by reference TRBV5-4 and TRBJ2-3, the full variable domain reads ETGVTQSPTHLIKTRGQQVTLRCSSQSGHNTVSWYQQALGQGPQFIFQYYREEENGRGNFPPRFSGLQFPNYSSELNVNALELDDSALYLCASSLAGVTSTDTQYFGPGTRLTVL.

This clonotype was recorded many times. This sequence joins TRBV7-6 and TRBJ2-3; D possibly corresponds to TRBD2 (6 bases). The germline V gene encodes CDR1 SGHVS and CDR2 FNYEAQ. This CDR3 is built from 16 residues. V was cut by 6 bases and J by 1 base, with 17 bases left in between. CDR3 bases: TGTGCCAGCAGTTCCCCGACGCGGGATCGCACAGATACGCAGTATTTT. This encodes CASSSPTRDRTDTQYF.

There are many counts of this clonotype. The chain recombines TRBV20-1 with TRBJ2-7; 11 bases map to TRBD2. V lost 3 bases and J lost 5; bases outside the gene matches: 9. CDR1 is DFQATT and CDR2 is SNEGSKA in the germline V gene (reference sequence). This CDR3 comprises 15 residues. CDR3 DNA: TGCAGTGCTAGGGATATAGCGGGAGGGAGCGACGAGCAGTACTTC. Translating it yields CSARDIAGGSDEQYF.

In its sample, this clonotype was seen a few times. The chain is built from TRBV5-1 and TRBJ2-1; no clear D gene. This CDR3 spans 13 amino acids. Trimming removed 1 base at V and 10 bases at J, with 12 bases between. CDR1 and CDR2 from the germline V gene are SGHRS and YFSETQ. This chain's CDR3 is CASSLTTHFEQFF. The CDR3 DNA sequence: TGCGCCAGCAGCTTGACTACCCACTTCGAGCAGTTCTTC.

This clonotype has a count of ten or more. The chain couples TRBV6-5 to TRBJ2-3; the match to TRBD2 covers 7 bases. Germline V CDR1 and CDR2: MNHEY, SVGAGI. Unmatched junction bases numbered 10, after V lost 9 bases and J lost 4 bases. The CDR3 covers 14 residues. CDR3 nucleotide sequence: TGTGCCAGTTCCGCGGGAGTCGAGGCAGATACGCAGTATTTT. This codes for CASSAGVEADTQYF.

This clonotype was counted at least ten times. V gene TRBV2 combines with J gene TRBJ2-4; D not certain. Germline V CDR1 and CDR2: SNHLY, FYNNEI. CDR3 length: 14 amino acids. With 7 bases removed from V and 0 bases from J, the gap between germline ends came to 10 bases. The CDR3 is CASTEGPAKNIQYF. Here the CDR3 DNA reads TGTGCCAGCACGGAAGGACCAGCCAAAAACATTCAGTACTTC.

This clonotype has a handful of counts. The chain joins TRBV21-1 to TRBJ1-1; TRBD1, the table's D call, was not compared with the DNA. TRBV21-1 is described as a pseudogene. There are 14 residues in the CDR3. The CDR3 protein is CASSKVGGNTEAFF. The DNA of the CDR3 is TGTGCCAGCAGCAAAGTGGGGGGGAACACTGAAGCTTTCTTT.

About this clonotype: The conserved phenylalanine or tryptophan is not found at the CDR3 terminus, so this likely reflects a read error. The V gene is TRBV2, the J gene TRBJ2-2; 8 bases are shared with TRBD2. This CDR3 spans 16 amino acids. The germline CDR1 and CDR2 sequences are SNHLY and FYNNEI. The CDR3 reads CAGSEDGRAFTGELFL. The CDR3, as DNA: TGTGCCGGCAGTGAAGACGGGAGGGCCTTCACCGGGGAGCTGTTTCTT.

Ten or more counts support this clonotype. This sequence joins TRBV27 and TRBJ1-1; 9 bases are a match to TRBD1. With 5 bases clipped from V and 2 bases from J, the junction kept 6 bases outside the gene matches. Germline V lookup: CDR1 MNHEY, CDR2 SMNVEV (reference sequence). This CDR3 comprises 15 residues. This chain's CDR3 is CASSQTGGKNTEAFF. CDR3 in DNA: TGTGCCAGCAGTCAGACAGGGGGGAAAAACACTGAAGCTTTCTTT.

There are many counts of this clonotype. The chain uses TRBV20-1 and TRBJ2-5, with 9 bases identical to TRBD1. V gave up 5 bases and J gave up 1 base; unmatched junction bases: 8. Germline V gene data show CDR1 as DFQATT and CDR2 as SNEGSKA (reference sequence). The CDR3 runs 15 residues. Here the CDR3 reads CSAPPGQGSQETQYF. CDR3 DNA: TGCAGTGCTCCGCCGGGACAGGGATCCCAAGAGACCCAGTACTTC.

In its sample, this clonotype was seen many times. The gene calls are TRBV6-5 and TRBJ2-6; maybe TRBD1 (5 bases). The CDR3 covers 19 residues. Germline V gives CDR1 MNHEY, CDR2 SVGAGI. Trimming removed 4 bases at V and 1 base at J, with 20 bases between. This chain's CDR3 is CASSLRADRGRSGANVLTF. CDR3 DNA sequence: TGTGCCAGCAGTTTAAGGGCAGACAGAGGTCGTTCTGGGGCCAACGTCCTGACTTTC.

This clonotype was counted at least ten times. The rearrangement joins TRBV10-2 to TRBJ2-5; D is uncertain. Germline assignment: CDR1 WSHSY and CDR2 SAAADI. V was cut by 4 bases and J by 5 bases, with 8 bases left in between. This CDR3 comprises 12 residues. CDR3 region: CASSGVAETQYF. The DNA for the CDR3 is TGCGCCAGCAGTGGGGTGGCTGAGACCCAGTACTTC.

This clonotype was seen repeatedly, ten times or more. The CDR3 protein is CAWTKGGDTEAFF. CDR3 sequence (DNA): TGTGCCTGGACAAAGGGGGGTGACACTGAAGCTTTCTTT. The chain uses TRBV30 and TRBJ1-1; D is perhaps TRBD1 (6 bases). Germline V CDR1 and CDR2: GTSNPN, SVGIG (reference sequence). V dropped 4 bases and J dropped 3 bases, with 12 bases sitting between them. This CDR3 contains 13 residues.

This clonotype was seen many times. The chain joins TRBV28 to TRBJ2-7; 7 positions agree with TRBD2. The CDR3 has 15 residues. Germline V gene sequence: CDR1 MDHEN, CDR2 SYDVKM. The J segment lost 2 bases and the V segment lost 6 bases, leaving 10 bases of the junction unmatched. The CDR3: CASRSDSGSTYEQYF. As DNA, the CDR3 is TGTGCCAGCAGATCCGATAGCGGGTCCACCTACGAGCAGTACTTC.

This clonotype was detected ten times or more. The chain recombines TRBV11-2 with TRBJ2-3; D unclear. The germline gives CDR1 SGHAT, CDR2 FQNNGV. This CDR3 region has 13 residues. V was trimmed by 1 base and J by 4 bases, leaving 6 bases between them. In DNA, the CDR3 is TGTGCCAGCAGCTTAGGAATTCCAGATACGCAGTATTTT. Translating it yields CASSLGIPDTQYF.

There are many counts of this clonotype. The chain links TRBV20-1 to TRBJ2-3; D assignment may be TRBD1 or TRBD2 (5 bases each). The CDR3 totals 15 residues. The germline V and J ends were trimmed by 1 base and 5 bases, with 16 bases remaining between them. CDR1 is DFQATT, CDR2 SNEGSKA, per germline (reference sequence). CDR3 sequence reads: CSARAVLGELDTQYF. The CDR3 bases are TGCAGTGCTAGAGCGGTATTGGGGGAGTTAGATACGCAGTATTTT.

In this sample, this clonotype turned up many times. The chain couples TRBV20-1 to TRBJ2-7; D is perhaps TRBD1 (6 bases). Trimming cost V 1 base and J 3 bases, with 16 bases left between them. This CDR3 has 15 residues. Germline V gene sequence: CDR1 DFQATT, CDR2 SNEGSKA (reference sequence). Written as DNA, the CDR3 is TGCAGTGCTAGAGTCCGAGGGGCAGGGGACTACGAGCAGTACTTC. Translating gives CSARVRGAGDYEQYF.

This clonotype was detected many times. J is TRBJ2-3 and V is TRBV3-1; the D is unclear. The CDR3 is made up of 15 amino acids. Trimming took 4 bases from V and 2 from J, leaving 13 bases between them. In germline, CDR1 is LGHDT, CDR2 YNNKEL (reference sequence). The CDR3 coding sequence is TGTGCCAGCAGCCGAGAGGAACAGATCACAGATACGCAGTATTTT. This translates into CASSREEQITDTQYF.

In this sample, this clonotype turned up many times. The chain carries TRBV3-1 and TRBJ1-1; possibly TRBD1 for D (6 bases). Germline CDR1 reads LGHDT; CDR2 reads YNNKEL (reference sequence). This CDR3 has 13 residues. V lost 3 bases and J lost 4, with 9 bases in between. The CDR3 sequence: CASSHAGVTEAFF. In DNA form, the CDR3 reads TGTGCCAGCAGCCATGCAGGGGTCACTGAAGCTTTCTTT. Looking up the rest from reference TRBV3-1 and TRBJ1-1 gives the full variable domain: DTAVSQTPKYLVTQMGNDKSIKCEQNLGHDTMYWYKQDSKKFLKIMFSYNNKELIINETVPNRFSPKSPDKAHLNLHINSLELGDSAVYFCASSHAGVTEAFFGQGTRLTVV.

This clonotype was picked up a small number of times. The rearrangement uses TRBV5-1 and TRBJ2-5, with D perhaps assigned TRBD1 or TRBD2 (5 bases each). Between the trimmed V and J ends, which lost 3 bases and 2 bases, there was a span of 8 bases. The CDR3 totals 13 residues. Germline V gene data show CDR1 as SGHRS and CDR2 as YFSETQ. Here the CDR3 reads CASSSGPQETQYF. The CDR3 region has the DNA TGCGCCAGCAGCTCGGGGCCACAAGAGACCCAGTACTTC.